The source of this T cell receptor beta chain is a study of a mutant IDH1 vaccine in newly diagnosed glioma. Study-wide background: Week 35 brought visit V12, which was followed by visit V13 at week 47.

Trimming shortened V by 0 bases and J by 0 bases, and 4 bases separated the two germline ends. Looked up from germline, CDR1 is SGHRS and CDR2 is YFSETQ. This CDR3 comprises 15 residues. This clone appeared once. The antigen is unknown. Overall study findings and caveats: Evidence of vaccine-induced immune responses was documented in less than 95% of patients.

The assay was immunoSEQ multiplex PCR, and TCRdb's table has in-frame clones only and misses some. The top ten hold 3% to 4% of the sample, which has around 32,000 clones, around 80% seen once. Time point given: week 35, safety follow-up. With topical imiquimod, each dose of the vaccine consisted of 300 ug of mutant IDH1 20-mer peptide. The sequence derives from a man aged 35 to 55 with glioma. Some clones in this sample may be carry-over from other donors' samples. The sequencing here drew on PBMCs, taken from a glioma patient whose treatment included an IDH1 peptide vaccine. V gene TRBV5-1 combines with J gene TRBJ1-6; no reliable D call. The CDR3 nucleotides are TGCGCCAGCAGCTTGGGGAGCTCCTATAATTCACCCCTCCACTTT. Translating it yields CASSLGSSYNSPLHF. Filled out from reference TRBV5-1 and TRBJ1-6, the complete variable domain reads KAGVTQTPRYLIKTRGQQVTLSCSPISGHRSVSWYQQTPGQGLQFLFEYFSETQRNKGNFPGRFSGRQFSNSRSEMNVSTLELGDSALYLCASSLGSSYNSPLHFGNGTRLTVT.